These 9 T cell receptor beta chains originate from one sample sequenced in a study of cytomegalovirus exposure and HLA in healthy donors. Sequencing was performed with immunoSEQ multiplex PCR; in TCRdb, only in-frame clones are kept and a portion is missing. Of 220,000 or so clones listed, approximately 82% are singletons. The sequencing sample was made of PBMCs. The receptors stem from a woman under 30 in good health and CMV-seronegative.

The rearrangement uses TRBV6-1 and TRBJ2-1; D is unresolved. The CDR3 spans 13 residues. Trimming took off 4 bases at V and 8 bases at J, with 12 bases between the two ends. Germline V gene data show CDR1 as MNHNS and CDR2 as SASEGT. CDR3 amino acids: CASSVIRLDEQFF. CDR3 nucleotide sequence: TGTGCCAGCAGTGTCATACGACTGGATGAGCAGTTCTTC.

This rearrangement joins TRBV9 to TRBJ2-2, with 9 nucleotides matching TRBD2. Germline CDR1 and CDR2: SGDLS and YYNGEE. The CDR3 consists of 15 residues. Losses at the gene ends were 2 bases for V and 8 bases for J; bases not matched to a gene: 7. CDR3 sequence reads: CASSVREGLAGELFF. Here the CDR3 DNA reads TGTGCCAGCAGCGTTAGAGAGGGACTAGCAGGGGAGCTGTTTTTT.

This clone was found once. The chain combines TRBV2 with TRBJ2-7; TRBD2 aligns across 11 bases. The germline V gene encodes CDR1 SNHLY and CDR2 FYNNEI. J was trimmed by 4 bases and V by 4 bases; bases with no gene match: 3. The CDR3 runs 14 residues. The CDR3 loop is CASSGASGRYEQYF. CDR3 bases: TGTGCCAGCAGTGGAGCTAGCGGGAGGTACGAGCAGTACTTC.

J is TRBJ2-6 and V is TRBV4-2; D is undetermined. Deletions cut 0 bases from V and 0 bases from J, with 3 bases between. Looked up from germline, CDR1 is LGHNA and CDR2 is YNFKEQ. The CDR3 totals 15 residues. This CDR3 is CASSQDNSGANVLTF. CDR3 nucleotides: TGTGCCAGCAGCCAAGACAACTCTGGGGCCAACGTCCTGACTTTC.

In DNA form, the CDR3 reads TGCGCCAGCAGCGTTACCGAGGGATACGAGCAGTACTTC. Protein: CASSVTEGYEQYF. The J gene is TRBJ2-7, the V gene TRBV5-1, with D perhaps matching TRBD2 (5 bases). V gave up 4 bases and J gave up 4 bases, with 12 bases separating them. Germline V CDR1 and CDR2: SGHRS, YFSETQ. CDR3 size: 13 residues.

The chain employs TRBV18 and TRBJ1-3; a weak D match, TRBD1 (6 bases). The CDR3 sequence is 16 residues long. CDR1 KGHSH and CDR2 LQKENI come from the germline V gene. Trimming took 1 base from V and 0 from J, leaving 10 bases between them. This chain's CDR3 is CASSPLDRFSGNTIYF. The CDR3 DNA follows: TGTGCCAGCTCACCACTTGACAGGTTCTCTGGAAACACCATATATTTT.

CDR3 DNA sequence: TGTGCCAGCAGACCAAGCGGGGGGGCCGATGAGCAGTTCTTC. It encodes CASRPSGGADEQFF. V gene TRBV5-8 combines with J gene TRBJ2-1; 10 nucleotides match TRBD2. CDR1 is SGHTS, CDR2 YDEGEE, per germline. Trimming cost V 5 bases and J 8 bases; bases outside gene matches: 7. The CDR3 runs to 14 residues.

The chain couples TRBV6-5 to TRBJ2-7, with 11 bases fitting TRBD2. The germline CDR1 and CDR2 sequences are MNHEY and SVGAGI. The CDR3 spans 15 residues. V was pared by 1 base and J by 4 bases, with 3 bases of the junction left unmatched. In DNA, the CDR3 is TGTGCCAGCAGTTACTATAGCGGGGGGGCTTACGAGCAGTACTTC. It specifies CASSYYSGGAYEQYF.

This clone has more than one count but fewer than ten. The J gene is TRBJ1-2, the V gene TRBV28, with 7 bases aligning to TRBD1. The trim removed 8 bases at V and 2 bases at J, leaving 11 bases unmatched. This CDR3 contains 15 residues. The germline CDR1 and CDR2 sequences are MDHEN and SYDVKM. The CDR3 region is CASLAPTGLNYGYTF. The CDR3 DNA sequence: TGTGCCAGCCTCGCTCCGACAGGGCTAAACTATGGCTACACCTTC.